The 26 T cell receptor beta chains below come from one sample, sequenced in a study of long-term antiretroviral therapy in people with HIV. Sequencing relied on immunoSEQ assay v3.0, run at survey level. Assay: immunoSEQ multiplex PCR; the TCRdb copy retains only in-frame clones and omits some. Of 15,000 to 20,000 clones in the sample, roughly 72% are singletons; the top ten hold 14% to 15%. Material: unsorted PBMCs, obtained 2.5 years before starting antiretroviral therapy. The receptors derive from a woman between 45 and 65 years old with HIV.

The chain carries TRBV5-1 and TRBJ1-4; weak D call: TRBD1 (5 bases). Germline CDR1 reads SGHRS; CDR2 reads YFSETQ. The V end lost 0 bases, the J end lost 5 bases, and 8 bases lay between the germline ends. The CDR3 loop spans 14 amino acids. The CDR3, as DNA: TGCGCCAGCAGCTTGGGGGACGGCAATGAAAAACTGTTTTTT. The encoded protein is CASSLGDGNEKLFF.

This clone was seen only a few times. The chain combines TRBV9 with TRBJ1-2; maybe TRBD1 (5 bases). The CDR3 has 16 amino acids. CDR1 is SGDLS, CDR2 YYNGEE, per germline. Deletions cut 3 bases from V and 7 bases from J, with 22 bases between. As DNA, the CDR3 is TGTGCCAGCAGCGCACGGGGACTGTTTGACAGCTTTGGCTACACCTTC. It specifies CASSARGLFDSFGYTF.

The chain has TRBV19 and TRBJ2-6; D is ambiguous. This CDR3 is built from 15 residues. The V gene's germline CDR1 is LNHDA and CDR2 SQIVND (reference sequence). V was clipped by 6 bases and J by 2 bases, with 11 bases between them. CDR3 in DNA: TGTGCCAGTAGATCGGACGTAACTGGGGCCAACGTCCTGACTTTC. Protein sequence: CASRSDVTGANVLTF.

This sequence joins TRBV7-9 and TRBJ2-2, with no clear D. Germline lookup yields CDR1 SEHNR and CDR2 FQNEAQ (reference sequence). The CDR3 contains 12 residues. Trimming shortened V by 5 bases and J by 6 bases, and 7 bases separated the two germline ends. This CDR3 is CASSLGAGELFF. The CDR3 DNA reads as TGTGCCAGCAGCCTAGGCGCCGGGGAGCTGTTTTTT.

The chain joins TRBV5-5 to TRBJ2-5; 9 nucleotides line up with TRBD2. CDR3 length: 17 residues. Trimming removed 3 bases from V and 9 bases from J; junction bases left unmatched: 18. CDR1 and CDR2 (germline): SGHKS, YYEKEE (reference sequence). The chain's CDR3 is CASSSALERGAGAAQYF. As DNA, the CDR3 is TGTGCCAGCAGCTCGGCCCTCGAGCGGGGGGCCGGGGCAGCCCAGTACTTC. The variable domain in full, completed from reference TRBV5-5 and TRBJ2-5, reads DAGVTQSPTHLIKTRGQQVTLRCSPISGHKSVSWYQQVLGQGPQFIFQYYEKEERGRGNFPDRFSARQFPNYSSELNVNALLLGDSALYLCASSSALERGAGAAQYFGPGTRLLVL.

CDR3 bases: TGTGCCAGCAGCCAAGCGGACAGGCCTAACTATGGCTACACCTTC. It translates to CASSQADRPNYGYTF. V is TRBV14 and J is TRBJ1-2; 7 bases match TRBD1. This CDR3 is built from 15 residues. J gave up 0 bases and V 1 base, and 2 bases lay outside the gene matches. CDR1 and CDR2 (germline): SGHDN, FVKESK.

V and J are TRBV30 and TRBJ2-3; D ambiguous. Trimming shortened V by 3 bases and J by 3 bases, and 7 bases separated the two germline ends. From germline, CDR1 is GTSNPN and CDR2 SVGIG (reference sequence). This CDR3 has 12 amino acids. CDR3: CAWSPGTDTQYF. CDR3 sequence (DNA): TGTGCCTGGAGCCCCGGGACAGATACGCAGTATTTT.

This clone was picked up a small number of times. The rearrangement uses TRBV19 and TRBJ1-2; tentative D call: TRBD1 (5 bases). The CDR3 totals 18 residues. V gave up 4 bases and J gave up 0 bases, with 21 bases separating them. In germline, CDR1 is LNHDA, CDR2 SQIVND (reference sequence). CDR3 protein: CASSRLRDPRRTNYGYTF. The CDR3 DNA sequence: TGTGCCAGTAGTAGGCTCCGGGACCCAAGAAGGACTAACTATGGCTACACCTTC.

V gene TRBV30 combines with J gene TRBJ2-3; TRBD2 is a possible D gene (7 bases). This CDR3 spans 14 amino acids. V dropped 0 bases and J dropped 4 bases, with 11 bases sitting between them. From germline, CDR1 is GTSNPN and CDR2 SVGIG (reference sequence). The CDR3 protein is CAWSVGGGPDTQYF. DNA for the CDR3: TGTGCCTGGAGTGTAGGGGGGGGGCCAGATACGCAGTATTTT.

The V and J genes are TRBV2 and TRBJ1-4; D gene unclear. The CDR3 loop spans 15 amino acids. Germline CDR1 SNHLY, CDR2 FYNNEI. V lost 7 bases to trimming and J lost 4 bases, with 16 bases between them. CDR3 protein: CASTPQQISNEKLFF. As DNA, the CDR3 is TGTGCCAGCACGCCCCAGCAAATAAGTAATGAAAAACTGTTTTTT. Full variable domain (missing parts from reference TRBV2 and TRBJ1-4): EPEVTQTPSHQVTQMGQEVILRCVPISNHLYFYWYRQILGQKVEFLVSFYNNEISEKSEIFDDQFSVERPDGSNFTLKIRSTKLEDSAMYFCASTPQQISNEKLFFGSGTQLSVL.

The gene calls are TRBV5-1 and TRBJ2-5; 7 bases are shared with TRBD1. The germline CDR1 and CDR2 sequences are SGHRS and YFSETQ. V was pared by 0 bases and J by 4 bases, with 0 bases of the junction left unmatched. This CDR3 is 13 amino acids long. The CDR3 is CASSLAGGETQYF. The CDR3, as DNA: TGCGCCAGCAGCTTGGCAGGGGGAGAGACCCAGTACTTC.

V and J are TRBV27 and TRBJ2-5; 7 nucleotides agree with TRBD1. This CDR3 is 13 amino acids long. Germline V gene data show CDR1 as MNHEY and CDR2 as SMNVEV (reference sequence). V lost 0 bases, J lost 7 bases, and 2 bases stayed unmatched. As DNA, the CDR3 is TGTGCCAGCAGTTTATCAGGGGGCTTGACCCAGTACTTC. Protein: CASSLSGGLTQYF.

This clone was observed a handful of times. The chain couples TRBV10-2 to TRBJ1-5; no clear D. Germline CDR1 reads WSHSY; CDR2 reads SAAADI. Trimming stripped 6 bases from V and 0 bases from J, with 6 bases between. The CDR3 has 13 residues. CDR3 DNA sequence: TGCGCCAGCAGCGGGCATAGCAATCAGCCCCAGCATTTT. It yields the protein CASSGHSNQPQHF.

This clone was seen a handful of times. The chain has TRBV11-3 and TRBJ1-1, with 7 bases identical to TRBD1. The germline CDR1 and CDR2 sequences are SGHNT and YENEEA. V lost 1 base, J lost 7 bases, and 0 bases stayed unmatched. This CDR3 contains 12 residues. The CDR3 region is CASSLGTGEAFF. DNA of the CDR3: TGTGCCAGCAGCTTAGGGACAGGTGAAGCTTTCTTT.

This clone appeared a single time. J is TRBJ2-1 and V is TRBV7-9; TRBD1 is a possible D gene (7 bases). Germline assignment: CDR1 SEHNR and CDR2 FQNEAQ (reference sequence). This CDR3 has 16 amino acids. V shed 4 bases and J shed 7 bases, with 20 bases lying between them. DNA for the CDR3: TGTGCCAGCAGCTCCAGGGGGGCAGGGGCCCTGAATGAGCAGTTCTTC. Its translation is CASSSRGAGALNEQFF.

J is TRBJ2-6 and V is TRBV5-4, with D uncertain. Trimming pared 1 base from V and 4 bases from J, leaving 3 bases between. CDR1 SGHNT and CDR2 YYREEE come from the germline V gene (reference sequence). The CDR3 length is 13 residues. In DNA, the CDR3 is TGTGCCAGCAGCTTGTACGGGGCCAACGTCCTGACTTTC. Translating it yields CASSLYGANVLTF.

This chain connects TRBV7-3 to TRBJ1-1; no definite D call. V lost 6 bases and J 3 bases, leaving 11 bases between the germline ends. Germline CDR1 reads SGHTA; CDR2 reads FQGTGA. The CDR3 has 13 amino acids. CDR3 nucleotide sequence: TGTGCCAGCAGTCTTCGGGCCTACACTGAAGCTTTCTTT. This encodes CASSLRAYTEAFF.

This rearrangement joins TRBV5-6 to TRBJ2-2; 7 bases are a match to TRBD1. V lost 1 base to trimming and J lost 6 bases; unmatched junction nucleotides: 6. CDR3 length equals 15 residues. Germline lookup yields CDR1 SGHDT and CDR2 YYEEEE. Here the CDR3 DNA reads TGTGCCAGCAGCTTGTTCTCACAGGGGCCCGGGGAGCTGTTTTTT. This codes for CASSLFSQGPGELFF.

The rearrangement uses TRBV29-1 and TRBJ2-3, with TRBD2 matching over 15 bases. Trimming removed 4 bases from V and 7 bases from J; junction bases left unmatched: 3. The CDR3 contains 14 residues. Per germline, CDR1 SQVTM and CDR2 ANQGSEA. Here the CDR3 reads CSVGTSGGAHTQYF. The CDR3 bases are TGCAGCGTTGGGACTAGCGGGGGGGCGCATACGCAGTATTTT.

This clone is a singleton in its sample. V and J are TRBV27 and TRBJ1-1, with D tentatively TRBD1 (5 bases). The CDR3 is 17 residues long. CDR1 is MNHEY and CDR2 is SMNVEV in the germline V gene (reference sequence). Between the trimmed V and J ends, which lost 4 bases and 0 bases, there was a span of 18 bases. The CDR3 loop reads CASSSLPGTEMNTEAFF. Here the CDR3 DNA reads TGTGCCAGCAGTTCTTTGCCGGGGACCGAAATGAACACTGAAGCTTTCTTT.

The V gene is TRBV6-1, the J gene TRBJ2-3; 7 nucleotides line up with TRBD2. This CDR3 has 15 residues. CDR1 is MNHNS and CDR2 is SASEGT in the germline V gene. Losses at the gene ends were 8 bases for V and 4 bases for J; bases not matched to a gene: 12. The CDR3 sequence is CASSAAGRRADTQYF. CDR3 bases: TGTGCCAGCTCGGCAGCGGGGAGGAGAGCAGATACGCAGTATTTT.

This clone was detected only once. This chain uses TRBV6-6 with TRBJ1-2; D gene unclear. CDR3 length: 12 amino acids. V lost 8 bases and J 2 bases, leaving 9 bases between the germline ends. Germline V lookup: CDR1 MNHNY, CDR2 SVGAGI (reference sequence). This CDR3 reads CASLAGNYGYTF. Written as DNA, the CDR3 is TGTGCCAGCTTAGCCGGGAACTATGGCTACACCTTC.

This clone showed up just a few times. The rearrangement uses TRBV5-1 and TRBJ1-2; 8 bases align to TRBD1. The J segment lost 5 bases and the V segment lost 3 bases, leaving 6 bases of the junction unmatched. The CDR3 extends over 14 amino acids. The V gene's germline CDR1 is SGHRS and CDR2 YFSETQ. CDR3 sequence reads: CASSYGQGLYGYTF. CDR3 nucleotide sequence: TGCGCCAGCAGCTATGGACAGGGCCTATATGGCTACACCTTC.

The DNA of the CDR3 is TGTGCCAGCAGCTTGGCACAGGGGGCGGTTTCACCCCTCCACTTT. It encodes CASSLAQGAVSPLHF. The J gene is TRBJ1-6, the V gene TRBV5-4; 9 positions match TRBD1. Germline assignment: CDR1 SGHNT and CDR2 YYREEE (reference sequence). The junction had 4 bases not matched to a gene; V was cut back by 0 bases and J by 9 bases. The CDR3 loop spans 15 amino acids.

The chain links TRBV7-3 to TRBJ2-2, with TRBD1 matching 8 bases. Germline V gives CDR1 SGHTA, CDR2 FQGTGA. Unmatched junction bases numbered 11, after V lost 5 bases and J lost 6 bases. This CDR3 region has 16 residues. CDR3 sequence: CASSPQGQVIPGELFF. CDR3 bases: TGTGCCAGCAGCCCCCAGGGACAGGTGATTCCCGGGGAGCTGTTTTTT.

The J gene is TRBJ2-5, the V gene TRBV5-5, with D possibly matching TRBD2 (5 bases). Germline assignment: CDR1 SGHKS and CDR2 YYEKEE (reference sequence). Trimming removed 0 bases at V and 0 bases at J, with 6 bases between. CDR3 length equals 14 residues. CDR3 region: CASSLAGNQETQYF. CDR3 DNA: TGTGCCAGCAGCTTGGCCGGGAACCAAGAGACCCAGTACTTC.